These 24 T cell receptor beta chains share one sample of origin, sequenced in a study of T cells in Graves' hyperthyroidism and ophthalmopathy. Amplification targeted TCR beta CDR3 regions from RNA transcripts. Initially, a first-round RT-PCR of the TCR CDR3 employed the HTBI primer set. TCRdb reprocessed the multiplex PCR reads with MiXCR, giving one entry per CDR3 protein. Among more than 350,000 distinct CDR3 sequences, roughly 14% were seen once, and the ten largest hold roughly 21%. Sequenced sample: blood. These receptors came from a woman under 40 with Graves' ophthalmopathy.

This clonotype was counted many times. The rearrangement joins TRBV7-9 to TRBJ2-3, with D unclear. Germline values: CDR1 SEHNR, CDR2 FQNEAQ (reference sequence). There are 13 residues in the CDR3. With 9 bases removed from V and 3 bases from J, the gap between germline ends came to 13 bases. In nucleotides, the CDR3 is TGTGCCAGTTGGGCCTCGGGTACAGATACGCAGTATTTT. Protein product: CASWASGTDTQYF.

The chain links TRBV15 to TRBJ2-3, with D possibly being TRBD1 (5 bases). This CDR3 has 17 residues. Trimming pared 3 bases from V and 0 bases from J, leaving 16 bases between. Looked up from germline, CDR1 is LNHNV and CDR2 is YYDKDF (reference sequence). CDR3 sequence reads: CATSRPLTALSTDTQYF. The DNA for the CDR3 is TGTGCCACCAGCAGGCCCCTGACAGCTCTTAGCACAGATACGCAGTATTTT.

V is TRBV12-5 and J is TRBJ2-1; D ambiguous. This CDR3 is built from 15 residues. Germline CDR1 reads LGHNT; CDR2 reads FRNRAP. V dropped 4 bases and J dropped 5 bases, with 15 bases sitting between them. The CDR3 sequence: CASGSTGAVHNEQFF. The CDR3 DNA follows: TGTGCTAGTGGTTCGACGGGCGCTGTACACAATGAGCAGTTCTTC.

This clonotype was picked up many times. The J gene is TRBJ2-3, the V gene TRBV24-1; TRBD2 matches at 10 bases. After removal of 3 bases from V and 2 bases from J, the junction contained 4 bases not matched to a gene. Germline CDR1 and CDR2: KGHDR and SFDVKD. The CDR3 covers 16 residues. CDR3 region: CATSDPLAGDTDTQYF. CDR3 in DNA: TGTGCCACCAGTGATCCCCTAGCGGGGGACACAGATACGCAGTATTTT.

The sample holds many counts of this clonotype. This chain connects TRBV6-1 to TRBJ2-1; D not certain. V was clipped by 2 bases and J by 1 base, with 9 bases between them. CDR3 length: 15 residues. Per the germline V gene, CDR1 is MNHNS and CDR2 is SASEGT. For the CDR3, the DNA is TGTGCCAGCAGTGAAAGCTTGAGGTCCTACAATGAGCAGTTCTTC. It specifies CASSESLRSYNEQFF.

This clonotype came up many times. This chain connects TRBV7-9 to TRBJ1-1; TRBD1 agrees at 8 bases. Germline V gene data show CDR1 as SEHNR and CDR2 as FQNEAQ (reference sequence). Losses at the gene ends were 6 bases for V and 4 bases for J; bases not matched to a gene: 13. This CDR3 is built from 16 residues. CDR3 bases: TGTGCCAGCAGACCGAATGCAGGGGGCTGGGGCACTGAAGCTTTCTTT. It encodes CASRPNAGGWGTEAFF.

The chain recombines TRBV9 with TRBJ2-7; D is ambiguous. This CDR3 is built from 13 residues. The germline V gene encodes CDR1 SGDLS and CDR2 YYNGEE. V lost 6 bases and J 2 bases, leaving 12 bases between the germline ends. The CDR3 loop is CASTGLPTYEQYF. The CDR3, as DNA: TGTGCCAGCACGGGTCTTCCAACCTACGAGCAGTACTTC.

This clonotype was counted ten times or more. The CDR3 nucleotides read TGCAGTGCTCTAGGACAATTGAACACTGAAGCTTTCTTT. Translating gives CSALGQLNTEAFF. The chain links TRBV20-1 to TRBJ1-1, with a weak D call TRBD1 (5 bases). There are 13 residues in the CDR3. Trimming took 5 bases from V and 0 from J, leaving 10 bases between them. The germline V gene encodes CDR1 DFQATT and CDR2 SNEGSKA (reference sequence).

This chain connects TRBV28 to TRBJ1-3; D is perhaps TRBD1 (5 bases). V was trimmed by 4 bases and J by 5 bases, leaving 15 bases between them. There are 15 residues in the CDR3. Germline V lookup: CDR1 MDHEN, CDR2 SYDVKM. CDR3: CASSYLSGLRNTIYF. Written as DNA, the CDR3 is TGTGCCAGCAGTTACCTTTCGGGGCTAAGAAACACCATATATTTT. Based on the CDR3 plus reference TRBV28 and TRBJ1-3, the full variable domain is DVKVTQSSRYLVKRTGEKVFLECVQDMDHENMFWYRQDPGLGLRLIYFSYDVKMKEKGDIPEGYSVSREKKERFSLILESASTNQTSMYLCASSYLSGLRNTIYFGEGSWLTVV.

This clonotype has more than one count but fewer than ten. The chain uses TRBV9 and TRBJ2-6; the match to TRBD2 covers 10 bases. Germline trimming cut 4 bases from V and 4 bases from J; bases unmatched to any gene: 14. This CDR3 contains 19 residues. Germline-derived CDR1 and CDR2 are SGDLS and YYNGEE. CDR3 sequence reads: CASSTHVSGGASGANVLTF. The CDR3 coding sequence is TGTGCCAGCAGCACCCACGTAAGCGGGGGGGCCTCAGGGGCCAACGTCCTGACTTTC. The variable domain in full, with the rest retrieved from reference TRBV9 and TRBJ2-6, is DSGVTQTPKHLITATGQRVTLRCSPRSGDLSVYWYQQSLDQGLQFLIQYYNGEERAKGNILERFSAQQFPDLHSELNLSSLELGDSALYFCASSTHVSGGASGANVLTFGAGSRLTVL.

This clonotype has at least ten counts. The chain uses TRBV20-1 and TRBJ1-2; a weak D match, TRBD1 (6 bases). The CDR3 is 14 amino acids. Trimming took off 5 bases at V and 5 bases at J, with 18 bases between the two ends. Germline V gene lookup returns CDR1 DFQATT and CDR2 SNEGSKA (reference sequence). The CDR3 sequence is CSALDQGDKYGYTF. CDR3 sequence (DNA): TGCAGTGCTCTAGATCAAGGGGACAAGTATGGCTACACCTTC.

This clonotype has only a few counts. The chain combines TRBV6-5 with TRBJ1-5, with 9 bases identical to TRBD1. This CDR3 has 16 residues. Germline trimming cut 3 bases from V and 2 bases from J; bases unmatched to any gene: 5. The germline gives CDR1 MNHEY, CDR2 SVGAGI. CDR3 amino acids: CASSYHRGLGNQPQHF. Here the CDR3 DNA reads TGTGCCAGCAGTTATCACAGGGGGCTCGGCAATCAGCCCCAGCATTTT.

This clonotype was observed at least ten times. This rearrangement joins TRBV9 to TRBJ1-6, with D tentatively TRBD1 (5 bases). Germline V lookup: CDR1 SGDLS, CDR2 YYNGEE. Trimming stripped 0 bases from V and 10 bases from J, with 14 bases between. The CDR3 sequence is 15 residues long. CDR3 residues: CASSVDFQGGSPLHF. As DNA, the CDR3 is TGTGCCAGCAGCGTAGATTTTCAGGGAGGCTCACCCCTCCACTTT.

Comment on this clonotype: A much larger clone is a single base away; this may be a read error. The rearrangement links TRBV7-9 to TRBJ2-4; D possibly matches TRBD1 or TRBD2 (6 bases each). CDR1 and CDR2 from the germline V gene are SEHNR and FQNEAQ (reference sequence). The CDR3 is made up of 17 amino acids. The CDR3 reads CASSLAFGGVAKNTQYF. The CDR3 nucleotides read TGTGCCAGCAGCTTAGCTTTCGGGGGCGTAGCCAAAAACACTCAGTACTTC.

Only a few counts were recorded for this clonotype. The genes are TRBV13 and TRBJ2-2, with D possibly TRBD1 on 5 matching bases. The CDR3 contains 17 residues. The germline V gene has CDR1 PRHDT and CDR2 FYEKMQ (reference sequence). Trimming pared 6 bases from V and 2 bases from J, leaving 19 bases between. This CDR3 reads CASSTPSQTANTGELFF. The CDR3 DNA follows: TGTGCCAGCAGTACCCCCTCCCAGACAGCAAACACCGGGGAGCTGTTTTTT.

This clonotype was counted ten times or more. The gene calls are TRBV27 and TRBJ1-5, with a tentative D call TRBD1 (6 bases). This CDR3 is built from 15 residues. Trimming took off 5 bases at V and 4 bases at J, with 15 bases between the two ends. Germline V lookup: CDR1 MNHEY, CDR2 SMNVEV (reference sequence). The CDR3 reads CASSIQGFRNQPQHF. In DNA form, the CDR3 reads TGTGCCAGCAGTATCCAGGGGTTTCGAAATCAGCCCCAGCATTTT.

This clonotype has more than one count but fewer than ten. V and J are TRBV27 and TRBJ2-2, with a possible D match to TRBD2 (6 bases). CDR1 is MNHEY and CDR2 is SMNVEV in the germline V gene (reference sequence). The V end lost 1 base, the J end lost 6 bases, and 18 bases lay between the germline ends. This CDR3 is built from 17 residues. This CDR3 is CASSLYGGARGSGELFF. As DNA, the CDR3 is TGTGCCAGCAGTTTATACGGCGGGGCGAGGGGATCCGGGGAGCTGTTTTTT.

This chain links TRBV19 with TRBJ2-7; 8 bases are shared with TRBD1. The CDR3 totals 16 residues. After removal of 6 bases from V and 4 bases from J, the junction contained 14 bases not matched to a gene. CDR1 is LNHDA, CDR2 SQIVND, per germline (reference sequence). CDR3 sequence (DNA): TGTGCCAGTAGCACCGGGACAGGCTCGGTGCCATACGAGCAGTACTTC. This translates into CASSTGTGSVPYEQYF.

This clonotype was found many times. The chain couples TRBV11-3 to TRBJ2-4, with a possible D match to TRBD1 (7 bases). Looked up from germline, CDR1 is SGHNT and CDR2 is YENEEA. The CDR3 sequence is 14 residues long. Trimming removed 4 bases at V and 6 bases at J, with 13 bases between. The CDR3 coding sequence is TGTGCCAGCAGCTATGGGACAGCGGGAAACATTCAGTACTTC. Translated, it gives CASSYGTAGNIQYF.

This clonotype was recorded many times. The rearrangement joins TRBV2 to TRBJ2-1; the D is unclear. The V gene's germline CDR1 is SNHLY and CDR2 FYNNEI. The CDR3 is 13 residues long. Trimming removed 4 bases at V and 8 bases at J, with 12 bases between. The CDR3 sequence: CASSGRPLDEQFF. As DNA, the CDR3 is TGTGCCAGCAGTGGAAGGCCGTTGGATGAGCAGTTCTTC.

The gene calls are TRBV6-5 and TRBJ2-5; D gene unclear. Germline values: CDR1 MNHEY, CDR2 SVGAGI. The CDR3 totals 14 residues. Trimming left V 0 bases short and J 2 bases short, with 7 bases between. The chain's CDR3 is CASSYSRIQETQYF. Here the CDR3 DNA reads TGTGCCAGCAGTTACTCGCGGATTCAAGAGACCCAGTACTTC.

This clonotype was recorded many times. V usage is TRBV2 and J usage is TRBJ2-2; 10 bases are a match to TRBD1. The CDR3 is made up of 15 amino acids. Germline V gene lookup returns CDR1 SNHLY and CDR2 FYNNEI. With V trimmed by 5 bases and J by 5 bases, 5 bases remained unmatched. The CDR3 spells CASSTGQGLTGELFF. In DNA form, the CDR3 reads TGTGCCAGCAGTACGGGACAGGGGTTGACCGGGGAGCTGTTTTTT. Together with reference TRBV2 and TRBJ2-2, the CDR3 gives the full variable domain: EPEVTQTPSHQVTQMGQEVILRCVPISNHLYFYWYRQILGQKVEFLVSFYNNEISEKSEIFDDQFSVERPDGSNFTLKIRSTKLEDSAMYFCASSTGQGLTGELFFGEGSRLTVL.

This clonotype was recorded at least ten times. The gene calls are TRBV6-1 and TRBJ2-7; 8 nucleotides match TRBD2. Germline V CDR1 and CDR2: MNHNS, SASEGT. The CDR3 runs 14 residues. V dropped 7 bases and J dropped 6; count of bases not matched to a gene: 11. CDR3 in amino acids: CASNPRFSGAEQYF. CDR3 in DNA: TGTGCCAGCAACCCGCGGTTTAGCGGGGCCGAGCAGTACTTC.

This clonotype was detected many times. This chain uses TRBV7-2 with TRBJ2-3, with 9 bases lining up with TRBD2. Germline CDR1 and CDR2: SGHTA and FQGNSA. This CDR3 spans 18 amino acids. V was clipped by 5 bases and J by 2 bases; unmatched bases: 14. CDR3 nucleotides: TGTGCCAGCAGCCCCCGGGCCCTTCTAGCGGGAAACACAGATACGCAGTATTTT. Its translation: CASSPRALLAGNTDTQYF.